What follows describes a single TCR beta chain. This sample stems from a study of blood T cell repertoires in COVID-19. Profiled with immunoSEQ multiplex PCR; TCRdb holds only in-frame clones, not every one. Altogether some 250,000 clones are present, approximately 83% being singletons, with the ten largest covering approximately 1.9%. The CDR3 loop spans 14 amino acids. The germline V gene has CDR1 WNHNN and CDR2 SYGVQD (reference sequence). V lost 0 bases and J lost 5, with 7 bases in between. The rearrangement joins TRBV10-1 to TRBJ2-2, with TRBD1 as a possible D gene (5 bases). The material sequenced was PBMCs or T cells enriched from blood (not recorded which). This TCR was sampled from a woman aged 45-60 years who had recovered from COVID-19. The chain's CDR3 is CASSESPGTGELFF. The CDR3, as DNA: TGCGCCAGCAGTGAGTCGCCAGGGACCGGGGAGCTGTTTTTT.